The rows below give T cell receptor beta chains drawn from one sample of a study of T cell clonotyping in hematopoietic cell transplantation. Assay used: immunoSEQ multiplex PCR; TCRdb lists only in-frame clones, some missing. The sample contains some 40,000 clones, roughly 85% of which appear only once. The input for sequencing was peripheral blood mononuclear cells, taken before stem cell transplant. These receptors were obtained from a man between 60 and 75 years old with acute myeloid leukemia. Some clones in this sample may be carry-over from other donors' samples. Each CDR3 is given with its conserved first and last residue. The D gene is left open where the match is weak. Size tells how often a clone was seen (once, few, many) or the class of an expanded clone, and some rows leave it out.

j_call: TRBJ2-3; clone_size: NA; cdr3_length: 14; v_call: TRBV7-2; d_call: NA; cdr3_nt: TGTGCCAGCAGCTCAAACGCGGGCACAGATACGCAGTATTTT; cdr3_aa: CASSSNAGTDTQYF
j_call: TRBJ2-3; clone_size: NA; cdr3_length: 16; v_call: TRBV9; d_call: NA; cdr3_nt: TGTGCCAGCAGCGTTACGCCGGGACTCCCGGCAGGGACGCAGTATTTT; cdr3_aa: CASSVTPGLPAGTQYF
j_call: TRBJ1-4; clone_size: NA; cdr3_length: 11; v_call: TRBV29-1; d_call: NA; cdr3_nt: TGCAGCGTTGAAGAAGGTGGGAAACTGTTTTTT; cdr3_aa: CSVEEGGKLFF
j_call: TRBJ2-6; clone_size: NA; cdr3_length: 15; v_call: TRBV19; d_call: NA; cdr3_nt: TGTGCCAGTAATACCGTTAGCTCTGGGGCCAACGTCCTGACTTTC; cdr3_aa: CASNTVSSGANVLTF
j_call: TRBJ2-7; clone_size: NA; cdr3_length: 14; v_call: TRBV18; d_call: NA; cdr3_nt: TGTGCCAGCTCACCAGGAGGGCCCACCTACGAGCAGTACTTC; cdr3_aa: CASSPGGPTYEQYF
j_call: TRBJ2-7; clone_size: NA; cdr3_length: 16; v_call: TRBV27; d_call: NA; cdr3_nt: TGTGCCAGCAGTACCTTCCTCGGGACGGAATCCTACGAGCAGTACTTC; cdr3_aa: CASSTFLGTESYEQYF
j_call: TRBJ2-1; clone_size: NA; cdr3_length: 16; v_call: TRBV4-3; d_call: TRBD2; cdr3_nt: TGCGCCAGCAGCCAAGATTCAGGGAGGGTTGTAAATGAGCAGTTCTTC; cdr3_aa: CASSQDSGRVVNEQFF
j_call: TRBJ1-6; clone_size: NA; cdr3_length: 19; v_call: TRBV7-2; d_call: TRBD1; cdr3_nt: TGTGCCAGCAGCCCAGGACCTTGGGACAGCCACTCCTATAATTCACCCCTCCACTTT; cdr3_aa: CASSPGPWDSHSYNSPLHF
j_call: TRBJ2-2; clone_size: once; cdr3_length: 13; v_call: TRBV28; d_call: NA; cdr3_nt: TGTGCCACAGGGGGGGCTTGGGCTGGGGAGCTGTTTTTT; cdr3_aa: CATGGAWAGELFF
j_call: TRBJ1-1; clone_size: few; cdr3_length: 15; v_call: TRBV9; d_call: NA; cdr3_nt: TGTGCCAGCAGAGCGACAGGAGGACAGAACACTGAAGCTTTCTTT; cdr3_aa: CASRATGGQNTEAFF
j_call: TRBJ2-5; clone_size: NA; cdr3_length: 13; v_call: TRBV6-1; d_call: NA; cdr3_nt: TGTGCCAGCAGTGCGGGGCAGCAAGAGACCCAGTACTTC; cdr3_aa: CASSAGQQETQYF
j_call: TRBJ1-5; clone_size: NA; cdr3_length: 12; v_call: TRBV7-2; d_call: TRBD1; cdr3_nt: TGTGCCAGCAGCCGTGACAGGGATTCCCAGCATTTT; cdr3_aa: CASSRDRDSQHF
j_call: TRBJ1-2; clone_size: NA; cdr3_length: 11; v_call: TRBV2; d_call: NA; cdr3_nt: TGTGCCAGCAGATCTTACAGGGTACCCACCTTC; cdr3_aa: CASRSYRVPTF
j_call: TRBJ2-5; clone_size: NA; cdr3_length: 17; v_call: TRBV7-9; d_call: NA; cdr3_nt: TGTGCCAGCAGATCGACCCCCCAACATGTTCGTAGAGAGACCCAGTACTTC; cdr3_aa: CASRSTPQHVRRETQYF
j_call: TRBJ2-5; clone_size: NA; cdr3_length: 12; v_call: TRBV12-5; d_call: NA; cdr3_nt: TGTGCTAGTAGTCTGGAACAAGAGACCCAGTACTTC; cdr3_aa: CASSLEQETQYF
j_call: TRBJ2-5; clone_size: NA; cdr3_length: 14; v_call: TRBV5-4; d_call: NA; cdr3_nt: TGTGCCAGCAGCTTGGCAGGGTCCCAAGAGACCCAGTACTTC; cdr3_aa: CASSLAGSQETQYF
j_call: TRBJ1-3; clone_size: NA; cdr3_length: 17; v_call: TRBV5-4; d_call: TRBD1; cdr3_nt: TGTGCCAGCAGTTCGGGGACAGGGATATTGGCTGGAAACACCATATATTTT; cdr3_aa: CASSSGTGILAGNTIYF
j_call: TRBJ1-2; clone_size: NA; cdr3_length: 16; v_call: TRBV6-5; d_call: NA; cdr3_nt: TGTGCCAGCAGTTACTCGATGTCCGCCCAGGGGTATGGCTACACCTTC; cdr3_aa: CASSYSMSAQGYGYTF
j_call: TRBJ1-2; clone_size: once; cdr3_length: 15; v_call: TRBV7-9; d_call: NA; cdr3_nt: TGTGCCAGCAGCCAGCCCCGGACAGACTTCTATGGCTACACCTTC; cdr3_aa: CASSQPRTDFYGYTF
j_call: TRBJ2-5; clone_size: NA; cdr3_length: 12; v_call: TRBV6-5; d_call: NA; cdr3_nt: TGTGCCAGCACCTCATCACGGGAGACCCAGTACTTC; cdr3_aa: CASTSSRETQYF
j_call: TRBJ1-2; clone_size: NA; cdr3_length: 15; v_call: TRBV28; d_call: TRBD1; cdr3_nt: TGTGCCAGCAGTGAGTCAGGGACAGGGAAAAATGGCTACACCTTC; cdr3_aa: CASSESGTGKNGYTF
j_call: TRBJ2-7; clone_size: NA; cdr3_length: 13; v_call: TRBV28; d_call: NA; cdr3_nt: TGTGCCACCATGAGCCTTGCGGGAATCGAGCAGTACTTC; cdr3_aa: CATMSLAGIEQYF
j_call: TRBJ2-7; clone_size: NA; cdr3_length: 10; v_call: TRBV29-1; d_call: NA; cdr3_nt: TGCAGCGTTGAGGGGGGCGAGCAGTACTTC; cdr3_aa: CSVEGGEQYF
j_call: TRBJ1-2; clone_size: NA; cdr3_length: 16; v_call: TRBV21-1; d_call: NA; cdr3_nt: TGTGCCAGCAGCAAAGCTGGAGACAGGGGGGGCGGTGGCTACACCTTC; cdr3_aa: CASSKAGDRGGGGYTF
j_call: TRBJ1-4; clone_size: NA; cdr3_length: 14; v_call: TRBV14; d_call: NA; cdr3_nt: TGTGCCAGCAGCCAAACAGGCTTTAATGAAAAACTGTTTTTT; cdr3_aa: CASSQTGFNEKLFF
j_call: TRBJ1-5; clone_size: once; cdr3_length: 13; v_call: TRBV7-9; d_call: TRBD1; cdr3_nt: TGTGCCAGCAGCCAACAGGGGGAAAAGCCCCAGCATTTT; cdr3_aa: CASSQQGEKPQHF
j_call: TRBJ1-1; clone_size: NA; cdr3_length: 13; v_call: TRBV29-1; d_call: TRBD1; cdr3_nt: TGCAGCGGGACAGGGGGCGGGAACACTGAAGCTTTCTTT; cdr3_aa: CSGTGGGNTEAFF
j_call: TRBJ1-5; clone_size: NA; cdr3_length: 14; v_call: TRBV7-6; d_call: NA; cdr3_nt: TGTGCCAGCAGCCCCGACAGTAGCAATCAGCCCCAGCATTTT; cdr3_aa: CASSPDSSNQPQHF
j_call: TRBJ2-7; clone_size: NA; cdr3_length: 17; v_call: TRBV28; d_call: TRBD2; cdr3_nt: TGTGCCAGCAGTCATCTAGCGGGGGTGACCGGTGGCGACGAGCAGTACTTC; cdr3_aa: CASSHLAGVTGGDEQYF
j_call: TRBJ2-7; clone_size: NA; cdr3_length: 15; v_call: TRBV28; d_call: TRBD1; cdr3_nt: TGTGCCAGCAGTCAACGGACAGGGGCCAACTACGAGCAGTACTTC; cdr3_aa: CASSQRTGANYEQYF
j_call: TRBJ1-2; clone_size: NA; cdr3_length: 14; v_call: TRBV9; d_call: NA; cdr3_nt: TGTGCCAGCAGCGTAGCGGCAGGGGACTATGGCTACACCTTC; cdr3_aa: CASSVAAGDYGYTF
j_call: TRBJ2-5; clone_size: NA; cdr3_length: 15; v_call: TRBV27; d_call: TRBD2; cdr3_nt: TGTGCCAGCAGTTTACGGACTAGCGGGGGAGAGACCCAGTACTTC; cdr3_aa: CASSLRTSGGETQYF